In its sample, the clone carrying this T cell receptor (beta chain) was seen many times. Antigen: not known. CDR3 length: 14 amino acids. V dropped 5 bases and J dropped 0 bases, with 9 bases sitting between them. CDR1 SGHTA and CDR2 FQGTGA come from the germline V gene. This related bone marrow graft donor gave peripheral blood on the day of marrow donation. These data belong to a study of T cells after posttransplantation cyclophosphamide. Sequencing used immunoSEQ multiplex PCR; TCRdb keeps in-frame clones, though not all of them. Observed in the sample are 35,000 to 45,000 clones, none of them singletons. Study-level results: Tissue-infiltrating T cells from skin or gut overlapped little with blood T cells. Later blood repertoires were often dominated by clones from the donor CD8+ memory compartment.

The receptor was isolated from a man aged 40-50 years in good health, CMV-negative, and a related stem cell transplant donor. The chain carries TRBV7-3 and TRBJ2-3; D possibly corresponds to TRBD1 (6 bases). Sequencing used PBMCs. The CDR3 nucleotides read TGTGCCAGCAGCGGCAGGGGAAGCACAGATACGCAGTATTTT. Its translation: CASSGRGSTDTQYF.